These 14 T cell receptor beta chains came from one sample sequenced in a study of yellow fever vaccine responses in identical twins listed by TCRdb under 2018. Library preparation employed RT-PCR. The instrument given in TCRdb is Illumina HiSeq 2500. In-frame beta chains were kept once TCRdb had trimmed the public reads at Q25 with fastp and called clones with MiXCR. Rows merge per CDR3 protein into single entries with the most common DNA and genes. Across this sample there are approximately 17,000 distinct CDR3 sequences, with 55% to 70% seen only once. More than 2% of the sample is in the top ten clones. The sample here was T cells from blood (PBMCs), unsorted or a sorted subset (not recorded which), taken before or after yellow fever vaccination (not recorded which). Receptors were obtained from a woman in her late teens or twenties who received the yellow fever vaccine. Donor details come from another sample of the same person, matched by shared clones.

In its sample, this clonotype was seen a few times. As DNA, the CDR3 is TGTGCCAGCAGCCACCTCCCACTAGCGGCCTACGAGCAGTACTTC. Residues: CASSHLPLAAYEQYF. This chain joins TRBV3-1 and TRBJ2-7; TRBD2 matches at 8 bases. This CDR3 spans 15 amino acids. CDR1 LGHDT and CDR2 YNNKEL come from the germline V gene (reference sequence). Trimming cost V 3 bases and J 2 bases; bases outside gene matches: 6.

This CDR3 reads CASSPNGLNYEQYF. In DNA, the CDR3 is TGTGCCAGCTCCCCAAACGGTCTAAACTACGAGCAGTACTTC. The chain joins TRBV12-3 or TRBV12-4 to TRBJ2-7; D is unclear. V was cut by 8 bases and J by 3 bases, with 17 bases left in between. This CDR3 spans 14 amino acids.

This clonotype appeared once. The rearrangement links TRBV10-3 to TRBJ2-2; D is ambiguous. Germline V gives CDR1 ENHRY, CDR2 SYGVKD. Trimming removed 8 bases at V and 0 bases at J, with 10 bases between. The CDR3 extends over 14 amino acids. The CDR3 DNA reads TGTGCCATCTCGGCTGACACGAACACCGGGGAGCTGTTTTTT. Encoded protein: CAISADTNTGELFF.

This clonotype has only a few counts. The V gene is TRBV6-5, the J gene TRBJ2-1, with D maybe TRBD2 (7 bases). This CDR3 is built from 18 residues. Germline assignment: CDR1 MNHEY and CDR2 SVGAGI. Trimming took off 2 bases at V and 0 bases at J, with 17 bases between the two ends. In DNA form, the CDR3 reads TGTGCCAGCAGTTACCTCTCGGGGGGCCTAAGCTCCTACAATGAGCAGTTCTTC. Its protein product is CASSYLSGGLSSYNEQFF.

This chain joins TRBV5-5 and TRBJ2-1; tentatively, D is TRBD2 (6 bases). The germline gives CDR1 SGHKS, CDR2 YYEKEE (reference sequence). Trimming shortened V by 7 bases and J by 1 base, and 15 bases separated the two germline ends. The CDR3 runs to 15 residues. CDR3 DNA sequence: TGTGCCAGCTTACGGTTCGGGAGTTCCTACAATGAGCAGTTCTTC. It translates to CASLRFGSSYNEQFF. Full variable domain (rest looked up from reference TRBV5-5 and TRBJ2-1): DAGVTQSPTHLIKTRGQQVTLRCSPISGHKSVSWYQQVLGQGPQFIFQYYEKEERGRGNFPDRFSARQFPNYSSELNVNALLLGDSALYLCASLRFGSSYNEQFFGPGTRLTVL.

The gene calls are TRBV23-1 and TRBJ2-4; weak D call: TRBD1 (6 bases). TRBV23-1 is an ORF for which the function is uncertain. The V and J ends lost 2 bases and 6 bases respectively, with 17 bases between them. The CDR3 has 16 residues. The CDR3 DNA reads TGCGCCAGCAGTCAAAAGGTCACAGGGAAGTTAAACATTCAGTACTTC. Translated, it gives CASSQKVTGKLNIQYF.

The chain recombines TRBV5-1 with TRBJ1-1; D unclear. CDR3 length equals 13 residues. The germline CDR1 and CDR2 sequences are SGHRS and YFSETQ. Deletions cut 1 base from V and 6 bases from J, with 10 bases between. The CDR3 region is CASSLFGPPEAFF. The CDR3 bases are TGCGCCAGCAGCTTGTTCGGCCCGCCTGAAGCTTTCTTT.

This sequence joins TRBV29-1 and TRBJ2-2; 10 bases map to TRBD1. V trimming: 7 bases; J trimming: 3 bases; junction bases outside the gene matches: 2. Looked up from germline, CDR1 is SQVTM and CDR2 is ANQGSEA. CDR3 size: 13 residues. Here the CDR3 DNA reads TGCAGCGGGGGGACAGGGGACACCGGGGAGCTGTTTTTT. It specifies CSGGTGDTGELFF.

The chain has TRBV12-3 or TRBV12-4 and TRBJ2-5, with TRBD2 as a possible D gene (6 bases). This CDR3 is built from 16 residues. Trimming cost V 5 bases and J 0 bases, with 16 bases left between them. The CDR3 sequence is CASSLPGLLYQETQYF. The CDR3 DNA reads as TGTGCCAGCAGTCTCCCGGGACTCCTGTACCAAGAGACCCAGTACTTC.

CDR3 in DNA: TGTGCCACCAGCAGTCCTTGGGCGGAACACACCGGGGAGCTGTTTTTT. Translated, it gives CATSSPWAEHTGELFF. J is TRBJ2-2 and V is TRBV15, with D uncertain. CDR1 LNHNV and CDR2 YYDKDF come from the germline V gene (reference sequence). Trimming stripped 3 bases from V and 3 bases from J, with 14 bases between. The CDR3 is 16 amino acids.

This clonotype was seen a few times. This chain connects TRBV16 to TRBJ2-3; the D is unclear. The CDR3 loop spans 12 amino acids. Per germline, CDR1 KGHSY and CDR2 FQNENV. The V end lost 2 bases, the J end lost 3 bases, and 3 bases lay between the germline ends. The CDR3 reads CASSQQTDTQYF. CDR3 DNA: TGTGCCAGCAGCCAACAAACAGATACGCAGTATTTT.

CDR3 sequence reads: CASSLATGPDNSPLHF. DNA for the CDR3: TGTGCCAGCAGCTTAGCGACGGGACCGGATAATTCACCCCTCCACTTT. This rearrangement joins TRBV7-6 to TRBJ1-6; tentative D call: TRBD1 (5 bases). The V end was cut by 0 bases, the J end by 5 bases, with 11 bases between. Germline assignment: CDR1 SGHVS and CDR2 FNYEAQ. The CDR3 has 16 amino acids.

The rearrangement links TRBV29-1 to TRBJ2-2, with D hard to call. This CDR3 contains 14 residues. The V gene lost 7 bases and the J gene lost 0 bases, with 12 bases spanning the gap. Germline assignment: CDR1 SQVTM and CDR2 ANQGSEA. This chain's CDR3 is CSAEVKANTGELFF. The CDR3 coding sequence is TGCAGCGCTGAGGTGAAGGCGAACACCGGGGAGCTGTTTTTT.

This chain links TRBV2 with TRBJ2-7; the D gene is possibly TRBD1 (5 bases). The ends were cut back, 10 bases at V and 0 bases at J, with 16 bases in the middle. Germline V lookup: CDR1 SNHLY, CDR2 FYNNEI. The CDR3 runs 14 residues. The CDR3: CATKDTPSSYEQYV. The CDR3 DNA reads as TGTGCCACCAAGGACACCCCCAGCTCCTACGAGCAGTACGTC.